This T cell receptor beta chain derives from a study of tumor-infiltrating lymphocytes in oesophageal squamous cell carcinoma. TCRdb re-called the PCR reads with MiXCR, one entry per CDR3 protein. The profile shows approximately 18,000 distinct CDR3 sequences, 45% to 50% of them singletons. The CDR3 is made up of 12 amino acids. Trimming shortened V by 4 bases and J by 8 bases, and 11 bases separated the two germline ends. Germline V gene lookup returns CDR1 SGHVS and CDR2 FQNEAQ. This chain uses TRBV7-8 with TRBJ1-2; D gene uncertain. The sequenced sample was esophageal tumor tissue. The receptor's source is a male donor with esophageal squamous cell carcinoma. The DNA of the CDR3 is TGTGCCAGCAGCTCGTACGCCTCGGGCTACACCTTC. Translated: CASSSYASGYTF.